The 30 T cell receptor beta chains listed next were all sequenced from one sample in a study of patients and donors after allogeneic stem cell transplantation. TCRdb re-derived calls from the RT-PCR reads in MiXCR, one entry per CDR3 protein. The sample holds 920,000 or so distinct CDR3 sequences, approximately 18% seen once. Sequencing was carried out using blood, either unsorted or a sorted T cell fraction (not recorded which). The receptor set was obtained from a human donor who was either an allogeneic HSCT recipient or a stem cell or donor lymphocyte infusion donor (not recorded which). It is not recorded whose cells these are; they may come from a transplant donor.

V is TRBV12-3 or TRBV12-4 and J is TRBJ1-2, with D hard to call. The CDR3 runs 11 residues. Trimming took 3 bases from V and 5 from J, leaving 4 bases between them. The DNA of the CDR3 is TGTGCCAGCAGTTTTGATTATGGCTACACCTTC. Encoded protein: CASSFDYGYTF.

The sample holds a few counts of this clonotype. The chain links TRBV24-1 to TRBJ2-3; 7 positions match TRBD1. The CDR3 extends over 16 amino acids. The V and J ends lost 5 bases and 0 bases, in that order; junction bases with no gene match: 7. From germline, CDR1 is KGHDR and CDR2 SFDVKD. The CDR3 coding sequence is TGTGCCACCAGTGGAAAGGGGGCGCTGAGCACAGATACGCAGTATTTT. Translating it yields CATSGKGALSTDTQYF.

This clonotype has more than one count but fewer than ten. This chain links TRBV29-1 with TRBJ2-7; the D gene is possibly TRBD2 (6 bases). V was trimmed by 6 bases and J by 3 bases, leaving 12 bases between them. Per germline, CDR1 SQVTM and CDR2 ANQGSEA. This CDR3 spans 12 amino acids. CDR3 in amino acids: CSVRDGIYEQYF. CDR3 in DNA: TGCAGCGTGCGGGACGGAATCTACGAGCAGTACTTC.

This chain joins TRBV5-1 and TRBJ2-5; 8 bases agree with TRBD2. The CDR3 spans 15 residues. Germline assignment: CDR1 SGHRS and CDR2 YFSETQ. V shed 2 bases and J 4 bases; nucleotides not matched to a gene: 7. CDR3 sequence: CASSLSGSGGETQYF. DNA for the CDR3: TGCGCCAGCAGCTTAAGCGGGAGTGGGGGAGAGACCCAGTACTTC.

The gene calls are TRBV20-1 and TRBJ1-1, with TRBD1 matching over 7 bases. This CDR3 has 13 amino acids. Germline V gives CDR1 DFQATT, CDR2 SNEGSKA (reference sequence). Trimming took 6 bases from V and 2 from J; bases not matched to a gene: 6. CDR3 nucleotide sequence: TGCAGTGCCTTGGGACAGACAAACACTGAAGCTTTCTTT. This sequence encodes CSALGQTNTEAFF.

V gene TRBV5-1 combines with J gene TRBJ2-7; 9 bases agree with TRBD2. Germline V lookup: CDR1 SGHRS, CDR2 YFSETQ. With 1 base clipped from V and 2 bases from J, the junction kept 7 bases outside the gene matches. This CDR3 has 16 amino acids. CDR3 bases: TGCGCCAGCAGCTTGCCAGCGGGGGGATCTCCCTACGAGCAGTACTTC. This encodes CASSLPAGGSPYEQYF.

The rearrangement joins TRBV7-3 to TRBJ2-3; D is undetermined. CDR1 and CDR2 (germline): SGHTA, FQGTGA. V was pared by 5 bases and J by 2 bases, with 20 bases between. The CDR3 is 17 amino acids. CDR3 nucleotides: TGTGCCAGCAGCCCGAGTAGACCCAACTTACTCACAGATACGCAGTATTTT. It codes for CASSPSRPNLLTDTQYF.

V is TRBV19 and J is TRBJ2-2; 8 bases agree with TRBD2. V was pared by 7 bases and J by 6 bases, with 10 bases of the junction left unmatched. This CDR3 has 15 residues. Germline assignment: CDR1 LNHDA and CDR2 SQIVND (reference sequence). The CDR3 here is CASIESGSWPGELFF. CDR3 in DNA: TGTGCCAGTATAGAGAGCGGGAGTTGGCCCGGGGAGCTGTTTTTT.

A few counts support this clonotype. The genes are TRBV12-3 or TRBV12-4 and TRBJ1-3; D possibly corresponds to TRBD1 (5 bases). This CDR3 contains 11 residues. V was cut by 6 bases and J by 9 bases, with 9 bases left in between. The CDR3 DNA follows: TGTGCCAGCAGCGCCGGGGGCACCATATATTTT. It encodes CASSAGGTIYF.

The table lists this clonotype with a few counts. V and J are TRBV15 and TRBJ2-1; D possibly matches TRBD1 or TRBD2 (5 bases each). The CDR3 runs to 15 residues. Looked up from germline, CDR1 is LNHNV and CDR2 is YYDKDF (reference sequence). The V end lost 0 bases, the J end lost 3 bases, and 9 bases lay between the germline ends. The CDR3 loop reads CATSREGTFYNEQFF. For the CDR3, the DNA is TGTGCCACCAGCAGAGAAGGGACCTTCTACAATGAGCAGTTCTTC.

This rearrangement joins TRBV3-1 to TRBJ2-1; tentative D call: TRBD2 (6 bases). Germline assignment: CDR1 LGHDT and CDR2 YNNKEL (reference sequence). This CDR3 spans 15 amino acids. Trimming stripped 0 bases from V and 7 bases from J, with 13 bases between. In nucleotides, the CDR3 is TGTGCCAGCAGCCAAGATGGCGGGACGGGGAATGAGCAGTTCTTC. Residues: CASSQDGGTGNEQFF.

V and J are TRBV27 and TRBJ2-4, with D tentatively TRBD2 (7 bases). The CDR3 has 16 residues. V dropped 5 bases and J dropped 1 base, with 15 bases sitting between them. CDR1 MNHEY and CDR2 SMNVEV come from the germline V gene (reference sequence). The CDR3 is CASSRGGGAAKNIQYF. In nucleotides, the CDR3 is TGTGCCAGCAGTAGGGGGGGGGGCGCGGCCAAAAACATTCAGTACTTC.

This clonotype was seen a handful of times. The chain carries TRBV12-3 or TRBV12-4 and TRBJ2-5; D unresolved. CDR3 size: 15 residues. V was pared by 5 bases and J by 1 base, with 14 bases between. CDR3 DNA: TGTGCCAGCAGTCCCTCGGGTCGCTTCCAAGAGACCCAGTACTTC. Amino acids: CASSPSGRFQETQYF.

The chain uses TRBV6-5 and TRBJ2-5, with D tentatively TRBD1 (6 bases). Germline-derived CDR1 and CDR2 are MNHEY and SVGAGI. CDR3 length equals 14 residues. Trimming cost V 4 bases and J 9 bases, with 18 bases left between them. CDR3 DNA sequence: TGTGCCAGCAGTTCCAGCGGTAGTCCAGGGGCCCAGTACTTC. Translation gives CASSSSGSPGAQYF.

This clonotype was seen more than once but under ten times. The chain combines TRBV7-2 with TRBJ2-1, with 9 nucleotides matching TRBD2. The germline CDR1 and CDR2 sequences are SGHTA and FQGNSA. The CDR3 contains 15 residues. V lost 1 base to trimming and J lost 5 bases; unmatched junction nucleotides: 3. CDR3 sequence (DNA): TGTGCCAGCAGCTTAGAGGCGGGGGGGGACAATGAGCAGTTCTTC. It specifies CASSLEAGGDNEQFF.

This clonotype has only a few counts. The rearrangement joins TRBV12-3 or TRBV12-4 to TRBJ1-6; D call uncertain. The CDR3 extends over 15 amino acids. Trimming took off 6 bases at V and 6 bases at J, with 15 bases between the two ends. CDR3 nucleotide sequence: TGTGCCAGCAGGGAACTCGACGGACGTAATTCACCCCTCCACTTT. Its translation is CASRELDGRNSPLHF.

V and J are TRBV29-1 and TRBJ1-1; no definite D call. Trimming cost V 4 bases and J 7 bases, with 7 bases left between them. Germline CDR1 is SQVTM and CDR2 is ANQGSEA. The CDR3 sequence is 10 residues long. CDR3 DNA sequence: TGCAGCGTTGTCGTCGTTGAAGCTTTCTTT. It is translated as CSVVVVEAFF. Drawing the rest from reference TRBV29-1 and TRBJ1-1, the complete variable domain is SAVISQKPSRDICQRGTSLTIQCQVDSQVTMMFWYRQQPGQSLTLIATANQGSEATYESGFVIDKFPISRPNLTFSTLTVSNMSPEDSSIYLCSVVVVEAFFGQGTRLTVV.

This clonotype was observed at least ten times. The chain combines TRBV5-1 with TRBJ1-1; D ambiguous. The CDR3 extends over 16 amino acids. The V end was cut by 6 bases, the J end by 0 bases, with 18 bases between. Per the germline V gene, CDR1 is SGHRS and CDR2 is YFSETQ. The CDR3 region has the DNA TGCGCCAGCATCCGGGGAGACATGGGCATGAACACTGAAGCTTTCTTT. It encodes CASIRGDMGMNTEAFF.

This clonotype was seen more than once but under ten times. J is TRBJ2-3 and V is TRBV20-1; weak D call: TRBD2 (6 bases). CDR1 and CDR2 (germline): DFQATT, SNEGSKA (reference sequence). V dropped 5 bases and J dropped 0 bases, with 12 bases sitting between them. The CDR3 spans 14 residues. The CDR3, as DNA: TGCAGTGCTCCGGGAGCGGCGAGCACAGATACGCAGTATTTT. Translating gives CSAPGAASTDTQYF.

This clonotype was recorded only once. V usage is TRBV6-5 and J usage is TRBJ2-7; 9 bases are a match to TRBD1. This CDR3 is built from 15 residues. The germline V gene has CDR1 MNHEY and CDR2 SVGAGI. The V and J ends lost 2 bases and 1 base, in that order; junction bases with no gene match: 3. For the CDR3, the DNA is TGTGCCAGCAGTTACCTAGGGACAGGGTCCTACGAGCAGTACTTC. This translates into CASSYLGTGSYEQYF.

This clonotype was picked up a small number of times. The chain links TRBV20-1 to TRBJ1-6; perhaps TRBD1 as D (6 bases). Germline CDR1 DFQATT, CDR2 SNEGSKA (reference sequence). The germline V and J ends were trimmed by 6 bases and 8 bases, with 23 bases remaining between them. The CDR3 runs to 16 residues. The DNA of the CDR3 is TGCAGTGCCAGAAGCAATTTACAGGGATGGGATTCACCCCTCCACTTT. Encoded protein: CSARSNLQGWDSPLHF.

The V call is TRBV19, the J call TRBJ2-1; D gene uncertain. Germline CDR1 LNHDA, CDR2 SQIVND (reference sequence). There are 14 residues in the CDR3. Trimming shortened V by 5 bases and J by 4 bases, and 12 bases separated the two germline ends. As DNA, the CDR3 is TGTGCCAGTAGTTTCCGATATCCGTACAATGAGCAGTTCTTC. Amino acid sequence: CASSFRYPYNEQFF.

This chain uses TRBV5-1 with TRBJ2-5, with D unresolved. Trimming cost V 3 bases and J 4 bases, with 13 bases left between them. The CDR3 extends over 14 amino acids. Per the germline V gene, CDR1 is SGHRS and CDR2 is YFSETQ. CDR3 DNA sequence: TGCGCCAGCAGCTCCCAAGTAGCAGCAGAGACCCAGTACTTC. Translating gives CASSSQVAAETQYF.

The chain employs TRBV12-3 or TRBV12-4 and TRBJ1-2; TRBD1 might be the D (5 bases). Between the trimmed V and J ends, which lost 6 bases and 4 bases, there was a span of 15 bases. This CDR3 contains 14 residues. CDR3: CASSLLGLFYGYTF. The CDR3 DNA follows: TGTGCCAGCAGCCTCTTGGGACTGTTCTATGGCTACACCTTC.

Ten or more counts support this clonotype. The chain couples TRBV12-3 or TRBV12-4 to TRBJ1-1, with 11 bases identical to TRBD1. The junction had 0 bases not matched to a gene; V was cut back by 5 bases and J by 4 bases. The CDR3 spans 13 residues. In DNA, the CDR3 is TGTGCCAGCAGTGGACAGGGGGCCACTGAAGCTTTCTTT. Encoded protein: CASSGQGATEAFF.

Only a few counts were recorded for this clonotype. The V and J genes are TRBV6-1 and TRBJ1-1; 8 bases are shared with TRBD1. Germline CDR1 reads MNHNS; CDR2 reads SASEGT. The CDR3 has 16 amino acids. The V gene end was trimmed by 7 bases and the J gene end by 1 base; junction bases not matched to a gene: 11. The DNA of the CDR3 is TGTGCCAGCACCACCCCCCGACAGGGGACGAACACTGAAGCTTTCTTT. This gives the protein CASTTPRQGTNTEAFF.

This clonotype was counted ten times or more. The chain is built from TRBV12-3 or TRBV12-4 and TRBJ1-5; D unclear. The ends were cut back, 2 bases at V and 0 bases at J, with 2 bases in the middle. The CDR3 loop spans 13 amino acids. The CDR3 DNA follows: TGTGCCAGCAGTTTATTTAGCAATCAGCCCCAGCATTTT. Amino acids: CASSLFSNQPQHF.

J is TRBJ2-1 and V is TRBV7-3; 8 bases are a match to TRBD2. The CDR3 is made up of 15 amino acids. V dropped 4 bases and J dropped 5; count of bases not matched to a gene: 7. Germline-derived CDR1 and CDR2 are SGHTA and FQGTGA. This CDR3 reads CASSSHPAGDNEQFF. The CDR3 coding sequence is TGTGCCAGCAGCTCCCATCCAGCGGGAGACAATGAGCAGTTCTTC.

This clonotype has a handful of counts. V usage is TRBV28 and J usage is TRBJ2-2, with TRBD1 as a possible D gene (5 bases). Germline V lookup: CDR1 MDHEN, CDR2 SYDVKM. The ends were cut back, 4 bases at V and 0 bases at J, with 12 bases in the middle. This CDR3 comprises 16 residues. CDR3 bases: TGTGCCAGCAGTTCTGGGGCGCTCGCGAACACCGGGGAGCTGTTTTTT. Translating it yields CASSSGALANTGELFF.

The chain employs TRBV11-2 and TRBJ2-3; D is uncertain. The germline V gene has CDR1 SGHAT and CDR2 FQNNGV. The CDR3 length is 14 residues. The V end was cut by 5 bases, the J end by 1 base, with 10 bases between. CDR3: CASSQLGRTDTQYF. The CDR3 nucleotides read TGTGCCAGCAGCCAGCTCGGGCGCACAGATACGCAGTATTTT.